One sample yielded the 14 T cell receptor beta chains listed below, sequenced in a study of metastatic and nonmetastatic thyroid tumors. TCRdb called clones again from the PCR reads with MiXCR. The sample lists roughly 12,000 clones, roughly 27% occurring once. The entire patient cohort was treatment-naive prior to thyroid surgery. Input material: adjacent normal tissue. Every receptor here comes from a male donor with papillary thyroid cancer or a benign thyroid nodule (not recorded which). Some clones in this sample may be carry-over from other donors' samples.

This clone was picked up many times. The chain uses TRBV29-1 and TRBJ2-5; D is perhaps TRBD2 (7 bases). Germline V CDR1 and CDR2: SQVTM, ANQGSEA. V shed 4 bases and J shed 1 base, with 10 bases lying between them. The CDR3 covers 13 residues. The CDR3 region is CSVARGAQETQYF. In DNA form, the CDR3 reads TGCAGCGTTGCTCGGGGGGCCCAAGAGACCCAGTACTTC. Full variable domain (remainder filled in from reference TRBV29-1 and TRBJ2-5): SAVISQKPSRDICQRGTSLTIQCQVDSQVTMMFWYRQQPGQSLTLIATANQGSEATYESGFVIDKFPISRPNLTFSTLTVSNMSPEDSSIYLCSVARGAQETQYFGPGTRLLVL.

V and J are TRBV19 and TRBJ2-1; D not resolved. Trimming took 1 base from V and 7 from J, leaving 14 bases between them. Germline values: CDR1 LNHDA, CDR2 SQIVND (reference sequence). The CDR3 length is 15 residues. Written as DNA, the CDR3 is TGTGCCAGTAGTATAGCAAGGGCCTACGGGAATGAGCAGTTCTTC. Amino acid sequence: CASSIARAYGNEQFF.

The chain uses TRBV29-1 and TRBJ2-2; the match to TRBD2 covers 16 bases. This CDR3 comprises 17 residues. CDR1 is SQVTM, CDR2 ANQGSEA, per germline. Trimming cost V 5 bases and J 1 base; bases outside gene matches: 4. CDR3 sequence reads: CSVLGLAGGENTGELFF. Written as DNA, the CDR3 is TGCAGCGTTTTGGGACTAGCGGGAGGGGAGAACACCGGGGAGCTGTTTTTT.

This clone has more than one count but fewer than ten. The rearrangement uses TRBV6-2 or TRBV6-3 and TRBJ1-5; D unresolved. In germline, CDR1 is MNHEY, CDR2 SVGEGT. The V end lost 2 bases, the J end lost 4 bases, and 6 bases lay between the germline ends. This CDR3 has 13 amino acids. The CDR3 spells CASSYTENQPQHF. CDR3 nucleotides: TGTGCCAGCAGTTACACAGAGAATCAGCCCCAGCATTTT.

The chain is built from TRBV3-1 and TRBJ1-2, with D tentatively TRBD1 (5 bases). V was clipped by 4 bases and J by 5 bases, with 17 bases between them. The CDR3 spans 15 residues. CDR1 and CDR2 (germline): LGHDT, YNNKEL (reference sequence). The CDR3 DNA sequence: TGTGCCAGCAGCCTGAGGGGCCACCTTTGTTATGGCTACACCTTC. Its protein product is CASSLRGHLCYGYTF.

The chain uses TRBV20-1 and TRBJ1-5; a weak D match, TRBD1 (6 bases). The ends were cut back, 3 bases at V and 11 bases at J, with 20 bases in the middle. Germline CDR1 DFQATT, CDR2 SNEGSKA (reference sequence). This CDR3 region has 14 residues. The CDR3 nucleotides are TGCAGTGCTAGTCTGGACAGCGGCCCGGGGACCCAGCATTTT. Its translation is CSASLDSGPGTQHF.

With respect to this clone: At one of its ends the junction is not consistent with the germline gene, which may arise from a read error. This chain joins TRBV5-1 and TRBJ1-1; D not certain. Germline V gives CDR1 SGHRS, CDR2 YFSETQ. This CDR3 has 16 residues. CDR3 protein: CATSLYQGGPNTEAFF. The CDR3, as DNA: TGCGCCACCAGCTTGTATCAAGGCGGACCGAACACTGAAGCTTTCTTT.

This clone was seen only a few times. V and J are TRBV28 and TRBJ1-2, with D unresolved. Germline V gives CDR1 MDHEN, CDR2 SYDVKM. The CDR3 runs to 11 residues. V was pared by 5 bases and J by 4 bases, with 5 bases between. The CDR3 sequence: CASSEIYGYTF. The CDR3 DNA follows: TGTGCCAGCAGTGAAATCTATGGCTACACCTTC.

This clone has just one count. The rearrangement links TRBV4-1 to TRBJ1-2; D uncertain. Trimming removed 1 base from V and 5 bases from J, with 5 bases in between. The CDR3 is 12 amino acids. Germline V gives CDR1 MGHRA, CDR2 YSYEKL. The CDR3 sequence: CASSQAGYGYTF. The CDR3 bases are TGCGCCAGCAGCCAAGCGGGTTATGGCTACACCTTC.

This clone was picked up a small number of times. The chain carries TRBV11-1 and TRBJ2-3, with 10 bases matching TRBD2. This CDR3 has 15 residues. The V and J ends lost 5 bases and 3 bases, in that order; junction bases with no gene match: 5. Germline values: CDR1 SGHAT, CDR2 FQDESV (reference sequence). The CDR3, as DNA: TGTGCCAGCAGCCCTAGCGGGAGTCTGACAGATACGCAGTATTTT. Protein product: CASSPSGSLTDTQYF.

Note on this clone: The junction does not match germline at one end; this may be a read error. This chain joins TRBV30 and TRBJ1-6; D gene uncertain. Looked up from germline, CDR1 is GTSNPN and CDR2 is SVGIG (reference sequence). There are 12 residues in the CDR3. CDR3 in DNA: TGTGCCTGGAGTGTCCCTACTCAACCCCTCCACTTC. Its protein product is CAWSVPTQPLHF.

Many counts were recorded for this clone. The chain uses TRBV18 and TRBJ1-1; 12 nucleotides agree with TRBD1. V lost 0 bases to trimming and J lost 8 bases; unmatched junction nucleotides: 19. The CDR3 sequence is 20 residues long. Germline V CDR1 and CDR2: KGHSH, LQKENI. The CDR3 DNA is TGTGCCAGCTCACCACCGTGGGGGACAGGGGGCATGTTAACCAAGGTAGAAGCTTTCTTT. Residues: CASSPPWGTGGMLTKVEAFF.

This clone was seen ten or more times. The rearrangement uses TRBV28 and TRBJ2-7; D is tentatively TRBD1 or TRBD2 (5 bases each). Germline values: CDR1 MDHEN, CDR2 SYDVKM. The CDR3 sequence is 13 residues long. Trimming pared 8 bases from V and 2 bases from J, leaving 13 bases between. Here the CDR3 reads CASLRQRPYEQYF. DNA for the CDR3: TGTGCCAGCCTCCGACAGCGGCCCTACGAGCAGTACTTC.

This clone was counted a few times. This rearrangement joins TRBV6-4 to TRBJ1-1; no firm D call. From germline, CDR1 is MRHNA and CDR2 SNTAGT. V lost 3 bases, J lost 5 bases, and 10 bases lay in between. The CDR3 consists of 13 residues. The DNA of the CDR3 is TGTGCCAGCAGTGAAGACGGCGGGACTGAAGCTTTCTTT. It specifies CASSEDGGTEAFF.